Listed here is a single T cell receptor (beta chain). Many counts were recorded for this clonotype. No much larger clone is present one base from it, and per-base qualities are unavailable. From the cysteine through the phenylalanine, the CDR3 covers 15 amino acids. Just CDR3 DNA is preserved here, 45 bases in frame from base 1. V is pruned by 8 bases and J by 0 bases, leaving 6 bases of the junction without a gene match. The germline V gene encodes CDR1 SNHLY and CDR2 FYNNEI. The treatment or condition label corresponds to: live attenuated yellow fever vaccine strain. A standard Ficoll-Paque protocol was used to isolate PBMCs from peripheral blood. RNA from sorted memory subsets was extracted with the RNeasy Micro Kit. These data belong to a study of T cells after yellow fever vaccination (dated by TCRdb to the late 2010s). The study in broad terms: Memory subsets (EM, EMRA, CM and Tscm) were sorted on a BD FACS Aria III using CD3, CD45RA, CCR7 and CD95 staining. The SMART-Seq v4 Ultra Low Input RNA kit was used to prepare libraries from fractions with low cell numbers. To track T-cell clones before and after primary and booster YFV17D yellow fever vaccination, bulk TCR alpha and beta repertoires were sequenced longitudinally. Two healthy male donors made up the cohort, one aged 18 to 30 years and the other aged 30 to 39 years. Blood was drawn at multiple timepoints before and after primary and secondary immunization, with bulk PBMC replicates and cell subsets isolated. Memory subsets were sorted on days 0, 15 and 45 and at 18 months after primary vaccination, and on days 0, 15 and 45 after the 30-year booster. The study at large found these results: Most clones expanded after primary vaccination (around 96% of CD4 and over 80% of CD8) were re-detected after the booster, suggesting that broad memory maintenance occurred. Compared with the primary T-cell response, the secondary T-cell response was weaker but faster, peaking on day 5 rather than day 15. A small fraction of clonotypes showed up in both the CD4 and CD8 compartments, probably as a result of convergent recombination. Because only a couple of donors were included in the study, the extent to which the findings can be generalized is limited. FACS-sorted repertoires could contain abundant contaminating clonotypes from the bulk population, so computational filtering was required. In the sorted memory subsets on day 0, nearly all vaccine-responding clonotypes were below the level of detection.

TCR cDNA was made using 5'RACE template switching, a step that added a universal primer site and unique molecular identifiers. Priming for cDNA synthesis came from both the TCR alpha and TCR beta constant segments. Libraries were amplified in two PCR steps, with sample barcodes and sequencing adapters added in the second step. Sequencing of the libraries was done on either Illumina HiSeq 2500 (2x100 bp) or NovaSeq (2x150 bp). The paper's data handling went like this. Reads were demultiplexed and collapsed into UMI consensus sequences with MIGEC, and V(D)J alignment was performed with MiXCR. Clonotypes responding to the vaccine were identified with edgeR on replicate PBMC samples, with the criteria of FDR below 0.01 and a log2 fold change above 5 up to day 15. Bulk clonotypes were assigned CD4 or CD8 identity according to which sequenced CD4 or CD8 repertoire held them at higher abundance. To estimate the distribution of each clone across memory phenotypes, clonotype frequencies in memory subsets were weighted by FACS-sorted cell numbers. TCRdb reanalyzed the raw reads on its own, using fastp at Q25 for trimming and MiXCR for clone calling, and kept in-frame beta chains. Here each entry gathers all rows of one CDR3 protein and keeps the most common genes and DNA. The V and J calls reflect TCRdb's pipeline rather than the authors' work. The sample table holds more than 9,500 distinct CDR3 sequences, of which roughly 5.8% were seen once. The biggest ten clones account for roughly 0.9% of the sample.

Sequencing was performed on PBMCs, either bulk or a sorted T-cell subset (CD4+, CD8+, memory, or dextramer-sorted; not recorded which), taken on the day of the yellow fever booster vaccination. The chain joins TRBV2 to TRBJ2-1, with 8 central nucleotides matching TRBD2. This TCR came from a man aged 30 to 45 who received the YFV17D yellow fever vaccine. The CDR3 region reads CASRGLARSYNEQFF. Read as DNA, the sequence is TGTGCCAGCCGAGGACTAGCCCGCTCCTACAATGAGCAGTTCTTC.